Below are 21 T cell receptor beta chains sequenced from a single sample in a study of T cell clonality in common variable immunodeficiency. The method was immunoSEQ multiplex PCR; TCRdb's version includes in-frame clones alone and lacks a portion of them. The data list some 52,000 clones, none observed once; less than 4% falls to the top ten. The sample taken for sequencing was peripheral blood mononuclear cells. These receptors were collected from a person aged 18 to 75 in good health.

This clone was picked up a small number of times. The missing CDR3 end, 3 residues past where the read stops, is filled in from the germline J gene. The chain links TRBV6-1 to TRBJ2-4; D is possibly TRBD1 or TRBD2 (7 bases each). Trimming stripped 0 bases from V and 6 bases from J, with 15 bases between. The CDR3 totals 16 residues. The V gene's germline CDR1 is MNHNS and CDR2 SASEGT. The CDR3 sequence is CASSEATGRGLNIQYF. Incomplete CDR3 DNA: TGTGCCAGCAGTGAAGCAACAGGGAGGGGGCTAAACATT.

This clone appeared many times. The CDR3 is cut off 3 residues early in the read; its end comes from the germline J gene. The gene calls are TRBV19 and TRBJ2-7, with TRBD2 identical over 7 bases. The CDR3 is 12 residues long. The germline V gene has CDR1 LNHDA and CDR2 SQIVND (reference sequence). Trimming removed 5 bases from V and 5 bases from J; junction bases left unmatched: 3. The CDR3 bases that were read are TGTGCCAGTAGTGGGGGGGTCAACGAG. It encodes CASSGGVNE. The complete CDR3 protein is CASSGGVNEQYF.

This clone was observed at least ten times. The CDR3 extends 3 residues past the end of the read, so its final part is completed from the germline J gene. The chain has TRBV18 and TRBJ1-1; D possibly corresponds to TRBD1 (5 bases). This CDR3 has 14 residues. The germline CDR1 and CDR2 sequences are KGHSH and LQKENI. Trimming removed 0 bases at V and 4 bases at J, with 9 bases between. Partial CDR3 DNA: TGTGCCAGCTCACCACCAGGGCAGGGCACTGAA. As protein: CASSPPGQGTE. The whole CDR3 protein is CASSPPGQGTEAFF.

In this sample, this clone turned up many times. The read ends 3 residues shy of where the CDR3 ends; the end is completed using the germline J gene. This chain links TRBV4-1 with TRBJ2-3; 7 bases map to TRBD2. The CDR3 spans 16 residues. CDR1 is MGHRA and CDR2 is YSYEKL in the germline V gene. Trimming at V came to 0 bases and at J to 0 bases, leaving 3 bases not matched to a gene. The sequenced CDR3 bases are TGCGCCAGCAGCCAAGAAGCGGGATTTAGCACAGATACG. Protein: CASSQEAGFSTDT. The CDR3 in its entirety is CASSQEAGFSTDTQYF.

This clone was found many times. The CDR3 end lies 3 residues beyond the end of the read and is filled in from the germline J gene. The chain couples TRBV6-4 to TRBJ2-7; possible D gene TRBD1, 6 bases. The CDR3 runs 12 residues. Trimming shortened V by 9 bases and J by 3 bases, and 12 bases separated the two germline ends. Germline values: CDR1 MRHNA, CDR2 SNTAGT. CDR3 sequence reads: CASTQGYYEQYF. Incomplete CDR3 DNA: TGTGCCAGTACACAGGGCTACTACGAG.

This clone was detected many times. The CDR3 here is CASSLAGDPDTQYF. CDR3 DNA (partial): TGTGCCAGCAGCTTGGCCGGGGATCCAGATACG. The V gene is TRBV5-4, the J gene TRBJ2-3; tentative D call: TRBD2 (5 bases). The read stops 3 residues short of the end of the CDR3; the missing end is completed from the germline J gene. V gave up 0 bases and J gave up 4 bases, with 9 bases separating them. In germline, CDR1 is SGHNT, CDR2 YYREEE (reference sequence). The CDR3 loop spans 14 amino acids. Supplemented by reference TRBV5-4 and TRBJ2-3, the full variable domain reads ETGVTQSPTHLIKTRGQQVTLRCSSQSGHNTVSWYQQALGQGPQFIFQYYREEENGRGNFPPRFSGLQFPNYSSELNVNALELDDSALYLCASSLAGDPDTQYFGPGTRLTVL.

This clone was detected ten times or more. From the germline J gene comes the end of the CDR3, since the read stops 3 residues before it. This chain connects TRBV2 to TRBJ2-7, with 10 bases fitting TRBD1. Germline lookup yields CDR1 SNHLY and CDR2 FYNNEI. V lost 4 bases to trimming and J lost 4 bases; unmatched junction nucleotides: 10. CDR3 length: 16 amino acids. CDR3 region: CASSGPPGQGFYEQYF. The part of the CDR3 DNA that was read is TGTGCCAGCAGTGGACCACCGGGACAGGGGTTTTACGAG.

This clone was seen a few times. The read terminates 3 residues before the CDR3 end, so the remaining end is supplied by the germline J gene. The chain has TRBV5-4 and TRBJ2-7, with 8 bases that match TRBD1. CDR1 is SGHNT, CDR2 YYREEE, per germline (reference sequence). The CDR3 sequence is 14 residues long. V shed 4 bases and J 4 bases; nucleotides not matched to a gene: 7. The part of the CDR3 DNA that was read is TGTGCCAGCAGCCACCGGACAGGGAATTACGAG. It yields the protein CASSHRTGNYE. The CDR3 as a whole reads CASSHRTGNYEQYF.

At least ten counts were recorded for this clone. CDR3 sequence reads: CASSLRTSTAPEEKLFF. The sequenced CDR3 bases are TGTGCCAGCAGCCTACGGACCTCGACAGCGCCGGAGGAAAAG. The chain has TRBV4-2 and TRBJ2-2, with D perhaps matching TRBD1 or TRBD2 (5 bases each). The read halts 3 residues ahead of the CDR3 end, with the missing end drawn from the germline J gene. The CDR3 runs to 17 residues. Germline V lookup: CDR1 LGHNA, CDR2 YNFKEQ.

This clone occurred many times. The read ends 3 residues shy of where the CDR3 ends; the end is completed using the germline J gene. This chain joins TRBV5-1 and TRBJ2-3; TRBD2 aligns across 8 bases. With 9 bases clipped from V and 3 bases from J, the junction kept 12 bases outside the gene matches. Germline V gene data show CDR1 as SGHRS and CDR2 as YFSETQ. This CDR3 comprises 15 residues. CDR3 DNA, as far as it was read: TGCGCCATTCCCATCTCGGGGGGGGAGACAGATACG. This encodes CAIPISGGETDT. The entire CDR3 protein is CAIPISGGETDTQYF.

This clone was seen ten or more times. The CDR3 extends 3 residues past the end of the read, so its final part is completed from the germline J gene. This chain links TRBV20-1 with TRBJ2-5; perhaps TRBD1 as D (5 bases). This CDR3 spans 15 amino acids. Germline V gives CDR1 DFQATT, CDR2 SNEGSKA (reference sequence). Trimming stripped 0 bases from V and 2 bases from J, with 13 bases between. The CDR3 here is CSARDRVTAQETQYF. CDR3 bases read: TGCAGTGCTAGAGATCGGGTGACAGCACAAGAGACC.

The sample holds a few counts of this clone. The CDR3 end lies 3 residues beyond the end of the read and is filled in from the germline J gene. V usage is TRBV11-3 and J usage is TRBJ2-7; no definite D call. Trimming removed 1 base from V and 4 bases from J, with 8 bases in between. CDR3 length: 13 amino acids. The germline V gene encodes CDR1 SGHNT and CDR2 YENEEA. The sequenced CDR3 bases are TGTGCCAGCAGCTTAGCAGAGATATACGAG. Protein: CASSLAEIYE. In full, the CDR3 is CASSLAEIYEQYF.

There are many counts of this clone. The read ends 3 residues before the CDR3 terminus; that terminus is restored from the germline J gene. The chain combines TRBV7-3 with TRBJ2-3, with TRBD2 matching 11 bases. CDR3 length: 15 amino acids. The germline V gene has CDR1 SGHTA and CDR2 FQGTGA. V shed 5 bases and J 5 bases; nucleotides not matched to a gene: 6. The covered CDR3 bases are TGTGCCAGCAGCGCCGCGGGACTAGCGGTAGATACG. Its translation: CASSAAGLAVDT. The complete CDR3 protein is CASSAAGLAVDTQYF.

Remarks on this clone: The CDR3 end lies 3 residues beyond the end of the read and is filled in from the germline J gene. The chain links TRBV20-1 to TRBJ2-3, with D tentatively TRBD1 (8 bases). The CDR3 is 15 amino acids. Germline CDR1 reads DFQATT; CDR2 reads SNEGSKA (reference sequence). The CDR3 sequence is CSADRGGDSNQPQYF. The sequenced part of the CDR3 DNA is TGCAGTGCCGACAGGGGAGGGGATAGCAATCAGCCG.

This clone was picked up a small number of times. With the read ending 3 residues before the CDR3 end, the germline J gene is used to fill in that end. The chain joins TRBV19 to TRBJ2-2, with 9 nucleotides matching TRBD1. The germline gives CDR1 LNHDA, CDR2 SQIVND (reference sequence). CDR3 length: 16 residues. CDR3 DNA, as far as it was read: TGTGCCAGCCGGGACAGGGAATACTCCTATAATTCACCG. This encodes CASRDREYSYNSP. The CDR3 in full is CASRDREYSYNSPLFF.

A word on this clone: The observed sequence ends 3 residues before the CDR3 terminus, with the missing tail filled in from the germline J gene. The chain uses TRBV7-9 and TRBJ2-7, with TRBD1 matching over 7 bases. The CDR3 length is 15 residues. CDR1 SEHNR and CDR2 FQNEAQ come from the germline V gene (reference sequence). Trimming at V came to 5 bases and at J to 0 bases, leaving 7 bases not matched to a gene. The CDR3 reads CASSRDRLDSYEQYF. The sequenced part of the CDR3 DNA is TGTGCCAGCAGCCGGGACAGATTGGACTCCTACGAG.

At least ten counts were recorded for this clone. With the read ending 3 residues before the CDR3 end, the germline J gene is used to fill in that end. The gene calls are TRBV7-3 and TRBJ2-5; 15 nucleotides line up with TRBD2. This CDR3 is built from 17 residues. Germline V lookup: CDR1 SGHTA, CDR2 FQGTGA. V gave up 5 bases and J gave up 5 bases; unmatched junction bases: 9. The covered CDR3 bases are TGTGCCAGCAGCCTCGGACTAGCGGGAGGGCCTGGGGAGACC. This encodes CASSLGLAGGPGET. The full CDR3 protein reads CASSLGLAGGPGETQYF.

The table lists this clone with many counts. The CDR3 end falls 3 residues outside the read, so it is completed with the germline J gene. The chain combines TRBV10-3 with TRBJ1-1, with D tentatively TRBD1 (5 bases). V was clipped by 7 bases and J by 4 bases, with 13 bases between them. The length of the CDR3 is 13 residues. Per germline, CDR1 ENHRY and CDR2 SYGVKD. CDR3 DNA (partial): TGTGCCATCACCCAGGGTTTTGGCACTGAA. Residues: CAITQGFGTE. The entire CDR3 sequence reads CAITQGFGTEAFF.

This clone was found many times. CDR3 protein: CASSIGGRARGELFF. The CDR3 DNA, read in part, is TGTGCCAGTAGTATTGGCGGGAGGGCCCGAGGGGAG. This rearrangement joins TRBV19 to TRBJ2-2; 9 bases match TRBD2. The CDR3 is cut off 3 residues early in the read; its end comes from the germline J gene. The ends lost 3 bases at V and 8 bases at J; junction bases unmatched: 7. The CDR3 totals 15 residues. Germline assignment: CDR1 LNHDA and CDR2 SQIVND (reference sequence).

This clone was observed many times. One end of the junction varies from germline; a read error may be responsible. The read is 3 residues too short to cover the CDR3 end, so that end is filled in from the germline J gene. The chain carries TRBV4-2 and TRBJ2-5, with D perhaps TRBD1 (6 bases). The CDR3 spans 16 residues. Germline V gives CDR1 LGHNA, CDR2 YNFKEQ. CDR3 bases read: TGCGCCAGCAGCCAAGAGGTGGGGGCCCGCCAAGAGACC. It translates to CASSQEVGARQET. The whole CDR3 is CASSQEVGARQETQYF.

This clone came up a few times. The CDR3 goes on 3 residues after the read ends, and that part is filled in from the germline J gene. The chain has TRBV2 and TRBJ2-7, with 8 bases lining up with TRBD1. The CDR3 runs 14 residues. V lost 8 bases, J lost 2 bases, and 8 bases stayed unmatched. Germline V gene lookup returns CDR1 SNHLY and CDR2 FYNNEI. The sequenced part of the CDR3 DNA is TGTGCCAGCTCCCCTAGGACAGGGACCTACGAG. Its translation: CASSPRTGTYE. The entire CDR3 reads CASSPRTGTYEQYF.